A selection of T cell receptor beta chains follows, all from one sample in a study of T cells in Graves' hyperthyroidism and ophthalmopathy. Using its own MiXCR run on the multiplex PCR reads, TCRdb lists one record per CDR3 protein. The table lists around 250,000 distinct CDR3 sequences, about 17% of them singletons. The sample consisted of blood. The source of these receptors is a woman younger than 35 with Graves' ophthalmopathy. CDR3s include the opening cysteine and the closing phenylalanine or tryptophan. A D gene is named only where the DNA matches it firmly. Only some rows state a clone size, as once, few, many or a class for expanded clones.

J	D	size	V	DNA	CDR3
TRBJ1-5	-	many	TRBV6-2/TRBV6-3	TGTGCCAGGGGGGGGGCGGATCAGCCCCAGCATTTT	CARGGADQPQHF
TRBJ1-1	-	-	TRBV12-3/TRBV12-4	TGTGCCAGCAGCTTGGTGGCCCCTCCTCCGGCTTTCTTT	CASSLVAPPPAFF
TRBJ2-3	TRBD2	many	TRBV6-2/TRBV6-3	TGTGCCAGCGGAGAGTCCCGGACTAGCGGGAGGTCACAACGGCGCACAGATACGCAGTATTTT	CASGESRTSGRSQRRTDTQYF
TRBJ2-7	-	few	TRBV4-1	TGCGCCAGCAGCCAAGAGGGCAGAAGATACGAGCAGTACTTC	CASSQEGRRYEQYF
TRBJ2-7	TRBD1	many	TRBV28	TGTGCCAGCAGTTCTACCGGGACAGACACCTCCTACGAGCAGTACTTC	CASSSTGTDTSYEQYF
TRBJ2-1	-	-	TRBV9	TGTGCCAGCAGTCGGGGGAATCCCAATGAGCAGTTCTTC	CASSRGNPNEQFF
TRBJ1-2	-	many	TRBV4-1	TGCGCCAGCAGCCAAGATCCGGGCAGCCAGGGCTATGGCTACACCTTC	CASSQDPGSQGYGYTF
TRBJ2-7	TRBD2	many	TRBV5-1	TGCGCCAGCAGCTTGGAGGCGCGGGACTACTCCTACGAGCAGTACTTC	CASSLEARDYSYEQYF
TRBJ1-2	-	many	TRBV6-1	TGTGCCAGCAGACCCCTCGGGACGGGGTATGGCTACACCTTC	CASRPLGTGYGYTF
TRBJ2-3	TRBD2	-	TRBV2	TGTGCCAGCAGCTGGACTAGCGGGATGTCGGTAGATACGCAGTATTTT	CASSWTSGMSVDTQYF
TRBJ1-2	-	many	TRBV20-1	TGCAGTGCTAACTCCCCGGGATTTAAGGGGACCTATGGCTACACCTTC	CSANSPGFKGTYGYTF
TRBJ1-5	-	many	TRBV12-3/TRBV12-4	TGTGCCAGCAGTCCCGGGGGGGCGGAAGGGCCCCAGCATTTT	CASSPGGAEGPQHF
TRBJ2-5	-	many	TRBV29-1	TGCAGCGTTGTTGGCCTCCGTGAGGCCCAGTACTTC	CSVVGLREAQYF
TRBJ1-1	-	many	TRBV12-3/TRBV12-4	TGTGCCAGCAGTTTAGAGGGAGGAACCGAGTTTTTCTTT	CASSLEGGTEFFF
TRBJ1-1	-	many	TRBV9	TGTGCCAGCAGCGTAGTGGCTGGCACTGAAGCTTTCTTT	CASSVVAGTEAFF
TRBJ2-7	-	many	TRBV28	TGTGCCAGCAAGGGAATCACGGCCTACGAGCAGTACTTC	CASKGITAYEQYF
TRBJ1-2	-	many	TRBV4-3	TGCGCCAGCAGCCAAGACCCACAGGGCGCCTATGGCTACACCTTC	CASSQDPQGAYGYTF
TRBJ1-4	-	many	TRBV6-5	TGTGCCAGCAGTAGTCCCAACAGGGTGGTTCGGGAAAAACTGTTTTTT	CASSSPNRVVREKLFF
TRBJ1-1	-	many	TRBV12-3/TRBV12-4	TGTGCCAGCAGTTTAGACGGGGGGCGCTATACTGAAGCTTTCTTT	CASSLDGGRYTEAFF
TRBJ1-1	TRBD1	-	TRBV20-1	TGCAGTGCTAGCGGGACAGGGGGCGCGAGGGATAAAGCTTTCTTT	CSASGTGGARDKAFF